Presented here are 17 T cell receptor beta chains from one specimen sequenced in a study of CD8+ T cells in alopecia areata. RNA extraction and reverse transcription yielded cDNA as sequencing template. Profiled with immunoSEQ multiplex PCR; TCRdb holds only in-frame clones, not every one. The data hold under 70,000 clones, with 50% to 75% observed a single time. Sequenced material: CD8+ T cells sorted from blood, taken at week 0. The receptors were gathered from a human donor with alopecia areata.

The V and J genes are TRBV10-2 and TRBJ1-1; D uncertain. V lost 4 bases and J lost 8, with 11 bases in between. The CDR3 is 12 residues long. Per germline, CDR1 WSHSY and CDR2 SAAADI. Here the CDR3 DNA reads TGCGCCAGCAGTGGGTCAGCGTTAGAAGCTTTCTTT. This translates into CASSGSALEAFF.

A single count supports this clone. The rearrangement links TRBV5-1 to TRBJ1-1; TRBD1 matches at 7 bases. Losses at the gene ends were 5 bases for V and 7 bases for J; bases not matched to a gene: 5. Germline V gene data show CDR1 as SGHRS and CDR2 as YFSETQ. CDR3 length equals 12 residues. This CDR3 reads CASRQGLREAFF. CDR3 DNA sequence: TGCGCCAGCAGACAGGGGCTTCGTGAAGCTTTCTTT.

CDR3 bases: TGCGCCAGCAGCCAAGTGCCAGTCGGGAATACCTACGAGCAGTACTTC. Its protein product is CASSQVPVGNTYEQYF. This rearrangement joins TRBV4-1 to TRBJ2-7; the D gene is possibly TRBD2 (5 bases). Germline CDR1 and CDR2: MGHRA and YSYEKL. This CDR3 comprises 16 residues. Trimming took off 1 base at V and 2 bases at J, with 15 bases between the two ends.

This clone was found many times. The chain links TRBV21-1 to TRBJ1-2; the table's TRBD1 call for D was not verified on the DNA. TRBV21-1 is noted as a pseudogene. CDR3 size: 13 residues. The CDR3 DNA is TGTGCCAGCAAAAGAAAGGGGGCTTGTGGCTACACCTTC. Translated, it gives CASKRKGACGYTF.

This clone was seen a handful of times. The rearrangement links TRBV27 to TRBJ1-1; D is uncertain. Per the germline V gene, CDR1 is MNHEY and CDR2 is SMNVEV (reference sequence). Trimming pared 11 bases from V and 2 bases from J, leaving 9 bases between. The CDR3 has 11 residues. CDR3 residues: CAVRSNTEAFF. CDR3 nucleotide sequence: TGTGCCGTCAGGAGTAACACTGAAGCTTTCTTT.

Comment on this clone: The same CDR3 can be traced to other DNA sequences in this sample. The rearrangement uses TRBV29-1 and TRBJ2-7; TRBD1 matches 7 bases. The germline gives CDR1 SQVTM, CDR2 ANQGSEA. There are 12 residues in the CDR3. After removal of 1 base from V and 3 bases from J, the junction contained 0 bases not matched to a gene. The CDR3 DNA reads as TGCAGCGTTGAAGGGACAGGCTACGAGCAGTACTTC. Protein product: CSVEGTGYEQYF.

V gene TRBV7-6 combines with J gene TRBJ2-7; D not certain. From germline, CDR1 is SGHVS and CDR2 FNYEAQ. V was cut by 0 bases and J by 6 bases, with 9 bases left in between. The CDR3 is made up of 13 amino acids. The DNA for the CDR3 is TGTGCCAGCAGCTTAGCAGGACCGGGCGAGCAGTACTTC. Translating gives CASSLAGPGEQYF.

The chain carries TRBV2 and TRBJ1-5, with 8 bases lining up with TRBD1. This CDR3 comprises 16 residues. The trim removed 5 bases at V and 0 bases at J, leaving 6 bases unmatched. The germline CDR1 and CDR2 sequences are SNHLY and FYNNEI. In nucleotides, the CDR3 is TGTGCCAGCAGTAGGGGACAGGAGTATAGCAATCAGCCCCAGCATTTT. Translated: CASSRGQEYSNQPQHF.

CDR3 coding DNA: TGCGCCAGCAGCCCGGGGAGCGGGAGGGCCGACGAGCAGTACTTC. Translated, it gives CASSPGSGRADEQYF. The V gene is TRBV5-1, the J gene TRBJ2-7, with 10 bases lining up with TRBD2. The CDR3 sequence is 15 residues long. The V segment lost 4 bases and the J segment 5 bases; nucleotides outside the gene matches: 9. Germline V lookup: CDR1 SGHRS, CDR2 YFSETQ.

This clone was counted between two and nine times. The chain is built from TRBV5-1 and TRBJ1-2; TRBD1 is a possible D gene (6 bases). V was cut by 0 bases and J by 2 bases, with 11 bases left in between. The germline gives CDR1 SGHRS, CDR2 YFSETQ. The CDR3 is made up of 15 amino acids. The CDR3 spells CASSLEAGANYGYTF. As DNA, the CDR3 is TGCGCCAGCAGCTTGGAAGCAGGGGCCAACTATGGCTACACCTTC.

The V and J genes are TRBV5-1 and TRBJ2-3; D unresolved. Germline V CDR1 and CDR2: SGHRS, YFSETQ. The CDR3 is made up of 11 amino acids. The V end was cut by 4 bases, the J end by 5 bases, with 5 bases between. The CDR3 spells CASSEGDTQYF. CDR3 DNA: TGCGCCAGCAGCGAAGGAGATACGCAGTATTTT. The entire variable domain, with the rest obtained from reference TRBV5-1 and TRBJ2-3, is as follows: KAGVTQTPRYLIKTRGQQVTLSCSPISGHRSVSWYQQTPGQGLQFLFEYFSETQRNKGNFPGRFSGRQFSNSRSEMNVSTLELGDSALYLCASSEGDTQYFGPGTRLTVL.

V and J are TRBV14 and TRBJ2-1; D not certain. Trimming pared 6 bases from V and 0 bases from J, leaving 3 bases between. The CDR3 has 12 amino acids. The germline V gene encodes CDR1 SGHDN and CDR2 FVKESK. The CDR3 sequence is CASRGSYNEQFF. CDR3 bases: TGTGCCAGCAGAGGCTCCTACAATGAGCAGTTCTTC. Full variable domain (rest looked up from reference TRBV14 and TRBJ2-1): EAGVTQFPSHSVIEKGQTVTLRCDPISGHDNLYWYRRVMGKEIKFLLHFVKESKQDESGMPNNRFLAERTGGTYSTLKVQPAELEDSGVYFCASRGSYNEQFFGPGTRLTVL.

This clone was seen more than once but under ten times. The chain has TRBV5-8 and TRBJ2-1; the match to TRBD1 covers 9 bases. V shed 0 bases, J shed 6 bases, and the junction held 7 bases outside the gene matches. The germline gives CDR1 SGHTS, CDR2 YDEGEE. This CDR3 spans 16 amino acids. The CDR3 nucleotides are TGTGCCAGCAGCTTGGCCCAGGACAGGGGAGGCAATGAGCAGTTCTTC. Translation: CASSLAQDRGGNEQFF.

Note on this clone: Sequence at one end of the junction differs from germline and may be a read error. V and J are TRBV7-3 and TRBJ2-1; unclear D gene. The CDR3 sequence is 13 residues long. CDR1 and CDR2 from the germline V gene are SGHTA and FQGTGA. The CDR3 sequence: CASSQDPGLGQFF. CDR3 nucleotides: TGCGCCAGCAGCCAAGATCCGGGCTTGGGGCAGTTCTTC.

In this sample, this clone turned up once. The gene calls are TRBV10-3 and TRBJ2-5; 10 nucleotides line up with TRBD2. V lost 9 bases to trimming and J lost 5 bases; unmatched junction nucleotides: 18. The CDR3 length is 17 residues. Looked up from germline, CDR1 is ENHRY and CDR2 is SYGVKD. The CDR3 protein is CAIINRPSGRAGETQYF. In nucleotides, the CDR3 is TGTGCCATTATAAACCGACCGAGCGGGAGGGCCGGGGAGACCCAGTACTTC.

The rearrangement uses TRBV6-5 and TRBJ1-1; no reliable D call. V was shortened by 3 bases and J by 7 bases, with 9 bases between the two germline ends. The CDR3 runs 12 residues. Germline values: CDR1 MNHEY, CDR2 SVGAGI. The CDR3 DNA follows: TGTGCCAGCAGTTATTCGGACGGTGAAGCTTTCTTT. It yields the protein CASSYSDGEAFF.

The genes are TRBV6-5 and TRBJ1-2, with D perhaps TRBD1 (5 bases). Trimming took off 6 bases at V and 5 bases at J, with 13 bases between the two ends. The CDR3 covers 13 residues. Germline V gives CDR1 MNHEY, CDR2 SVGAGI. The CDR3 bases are TGTGCCAGCAGGGACTCGACAGTTTATGGCTACACCTTC. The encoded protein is CASRDSTVYGYTF.